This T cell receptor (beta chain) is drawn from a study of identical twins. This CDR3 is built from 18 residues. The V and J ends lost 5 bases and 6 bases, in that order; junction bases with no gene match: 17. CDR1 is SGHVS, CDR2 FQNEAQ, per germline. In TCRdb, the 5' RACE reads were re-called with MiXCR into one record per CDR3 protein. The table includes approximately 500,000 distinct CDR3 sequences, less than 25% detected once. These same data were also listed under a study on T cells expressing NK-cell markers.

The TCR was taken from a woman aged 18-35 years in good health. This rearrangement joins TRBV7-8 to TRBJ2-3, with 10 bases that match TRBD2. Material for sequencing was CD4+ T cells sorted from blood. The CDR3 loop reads CASSGRQYSGGAMDTQYF. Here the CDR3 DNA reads TGTGCCAGCAGCGGACGACAATACAGCGGGGGGGCCATGGATACGCAGTATTTT.